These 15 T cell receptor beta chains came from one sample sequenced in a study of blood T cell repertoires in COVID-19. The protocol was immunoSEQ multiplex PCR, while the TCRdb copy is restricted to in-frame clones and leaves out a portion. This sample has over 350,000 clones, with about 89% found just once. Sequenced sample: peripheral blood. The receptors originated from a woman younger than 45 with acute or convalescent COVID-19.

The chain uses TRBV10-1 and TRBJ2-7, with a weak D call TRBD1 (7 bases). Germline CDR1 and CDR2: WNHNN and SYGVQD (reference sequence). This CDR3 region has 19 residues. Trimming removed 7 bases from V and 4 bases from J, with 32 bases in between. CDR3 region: CASNRGGRTGLFRLYEQYF. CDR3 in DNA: TGCGCCAGCAATCGAGGGGGACGGACAGGACTATTCCGACTTTACGAGCAGTACTTC.

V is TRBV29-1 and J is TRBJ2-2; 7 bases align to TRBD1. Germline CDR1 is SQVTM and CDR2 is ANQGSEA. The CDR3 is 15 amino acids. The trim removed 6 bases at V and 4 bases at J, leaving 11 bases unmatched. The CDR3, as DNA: TGCAGCGTCGTTGACAGGGAAAAACCCACCGGGGAGCTGTTTTTT. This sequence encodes CSVVDREKPTGELFF.

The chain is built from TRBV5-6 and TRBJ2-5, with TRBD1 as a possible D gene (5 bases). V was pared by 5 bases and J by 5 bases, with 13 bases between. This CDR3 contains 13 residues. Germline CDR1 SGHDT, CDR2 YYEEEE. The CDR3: CASSQGIRETQYF. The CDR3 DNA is TGTGCCAGCAGTCAGGGAATCCGGGAGACCCAGTACTTC.

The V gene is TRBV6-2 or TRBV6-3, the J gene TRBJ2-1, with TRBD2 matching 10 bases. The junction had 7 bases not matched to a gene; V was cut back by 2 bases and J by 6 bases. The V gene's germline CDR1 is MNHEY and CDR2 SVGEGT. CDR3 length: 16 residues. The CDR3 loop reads CASSYRLAGGPNEQFF. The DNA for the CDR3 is TGTGCCAGCAGTTACCGATTAGCGGGGGGCCCCAATGAGCAGTTCTTC.

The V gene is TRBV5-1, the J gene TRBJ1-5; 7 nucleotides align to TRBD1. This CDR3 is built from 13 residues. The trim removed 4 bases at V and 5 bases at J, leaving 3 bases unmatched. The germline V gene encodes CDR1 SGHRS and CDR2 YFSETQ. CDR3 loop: CASSPDRDQPQHF. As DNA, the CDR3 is TGCGCCAGCAGCCCAGACAGGGATCAGCCCCAGCATTTT.

The CDR3 DNA follows: TGTGCCAGCAGTCCAGGAGGGACGGTGAACACTGAAGCTTTCTTT. It is translated as CASSPGGTVNTEAFF. V gene TRBV6-5 combines with J gene TRBJ1-1; TRBD1 is a possible D gene (5 bases). The V end was cut by 5 bases, the J end by 0 bases, with 13 bases between. The CDR3 totals 15 residues. Germline values: CDR1 MNHEY, CDR2 SVGAGI.

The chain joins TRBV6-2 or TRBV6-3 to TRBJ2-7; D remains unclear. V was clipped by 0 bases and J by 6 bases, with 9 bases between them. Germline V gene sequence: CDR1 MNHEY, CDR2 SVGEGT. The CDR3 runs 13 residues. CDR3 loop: CASSYSRLSEQYF. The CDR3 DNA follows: TGTGCCAGCAGTTACTCCCGACTGTCCGAGCAGTACTTC.

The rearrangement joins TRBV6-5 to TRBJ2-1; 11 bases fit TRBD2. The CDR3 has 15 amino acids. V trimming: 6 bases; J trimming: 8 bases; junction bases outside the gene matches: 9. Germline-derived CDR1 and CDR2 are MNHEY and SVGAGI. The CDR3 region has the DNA TGTGCCAGCAGCCCAACTAGCGGGGGAGGTGATGAGCAGTTCTTC. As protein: CASSPTSGGGDEQFF.

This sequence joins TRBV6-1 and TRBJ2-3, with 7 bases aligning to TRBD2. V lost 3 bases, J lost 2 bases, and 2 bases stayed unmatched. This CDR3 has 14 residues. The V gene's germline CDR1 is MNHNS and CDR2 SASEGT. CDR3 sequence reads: CASSDGGYTDTQYF. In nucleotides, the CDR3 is TGTGCCAGCAGTGACGGGGGGTACACAGATACGCAGTATTTT.

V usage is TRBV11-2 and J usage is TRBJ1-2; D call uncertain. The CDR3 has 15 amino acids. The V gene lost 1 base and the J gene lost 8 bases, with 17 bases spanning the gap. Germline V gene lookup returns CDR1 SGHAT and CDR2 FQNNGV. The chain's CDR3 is CASSLVRRVSRGYTF. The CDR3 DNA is TGTGCCAGCAGCTTAGTTCGGAGGGTTAGCCGCGGCTACACCTTC.

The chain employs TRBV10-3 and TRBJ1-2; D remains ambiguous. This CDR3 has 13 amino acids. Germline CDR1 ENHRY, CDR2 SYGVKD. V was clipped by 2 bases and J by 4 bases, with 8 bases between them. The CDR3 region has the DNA TGTGCCATCAGTGAGAACACGCTCTATGGCTACACCTTC. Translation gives CAISENTLYGYTF.

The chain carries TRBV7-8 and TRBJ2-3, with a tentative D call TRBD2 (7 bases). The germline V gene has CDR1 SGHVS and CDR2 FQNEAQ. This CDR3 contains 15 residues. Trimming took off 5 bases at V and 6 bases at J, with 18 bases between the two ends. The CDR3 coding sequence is TGTGCCAGCAGCCTGGGGTGGGGGGGCTTGGATACGCAGTATTTT. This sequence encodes CASSLGWGGLDTQYF.

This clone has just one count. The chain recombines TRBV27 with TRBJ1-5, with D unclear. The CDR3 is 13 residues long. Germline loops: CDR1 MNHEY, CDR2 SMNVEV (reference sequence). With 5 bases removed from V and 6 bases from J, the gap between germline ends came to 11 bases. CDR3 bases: TGTGCCAGCAGTACCAACGGGGTTCAGCCCCAGCATTTT. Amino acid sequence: CASSTNGVQPQHF.

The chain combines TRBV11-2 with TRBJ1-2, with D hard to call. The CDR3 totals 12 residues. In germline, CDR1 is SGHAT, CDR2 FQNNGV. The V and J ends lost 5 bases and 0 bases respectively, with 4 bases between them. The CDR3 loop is CASSPANYGYTF. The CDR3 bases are TGTGCCAGCAGCCCAGCTAACTATGGCTACACCTTC.

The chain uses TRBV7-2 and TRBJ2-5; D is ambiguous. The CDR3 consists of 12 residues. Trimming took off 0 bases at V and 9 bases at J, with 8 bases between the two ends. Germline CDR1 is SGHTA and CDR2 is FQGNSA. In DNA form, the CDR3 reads TGTGCCAGCAGCTTAGCACTTCGGGCCCAGTACTTC. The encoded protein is CASSLALRAQYF.